This TCR beta chain originates from a study of T-cell reconstitution after alpha-beta-depleted transplantation in children. About this clonotype itself: Its antigen is not identified.

General study points: A year post-transplant, T-cell counts and diversity derived mostly from newly produced T cells. Recipient T cells and thymic progenitors that survived were the source of the high TCRbeta diversity seen at day 60 in some patients.

Preparation of the TCRbeta library was carried out with unique molecular identifiers. TCRdb processed the PCR reads anew with MiXCR; each CDR3 protein has one entry. The sample holds roughly 280,000 distinct CDR3 sequences; more than 9% are singletons and the top ten take less than 25%. Germline V gene sequence: CDR1 LNHNV, CDR2 YYDKDF (reference sequence). Trimming removed 4 bases at V and 9 bases at J, with 25 bases between. The CDR3 has 17 amino acids. This sample comprised peripheral blood, obtained 180 days after TCRalphabeta/CD19-depleted stem cell transplant. The J gene is TRBJ2-1, the V gene TRBV15; D is perhaps TRBD2 (6 bases). The origin of this receptor is a male patient between 2 and 10 years old who had a stem cell transplant for chronic granulomatous disease, so the T cells may come from the graft donor. The CDR3 DNA reads TGTGCCACCAGCAAAAGTCCCGGGGGTTCGGTCGAGGGTGAGCAGTTCTTC. It encodes CATSKSPGGSVEGEQFF.